This record concerns one TCR beta chain sequence. TCRdb analysed the 5' RACE reads with MiXCR anew, one entry per CDR3 protein. The profile shows around 37,000 distinct CDR3 sequences, about 29% of them singletons. Memory CD4+ T cells were sorted as CD4+CD45RO+CD25- cells. This sequence originates from a female donor with breast cancer. Material for sequencing was memory CD4+ T cells sorted from a lymph node. Noted subset: memory CD4+ T cells, CD4+CD45RO+CD25-.

CDR3 amino acids: CASSRFGMSREGLEAQYF. CDR3 DNA sequence: TGTGCCAGCAGTCGCTTCGGGATGTCGCGGGAGGGCCTGGAGGCCCAGTACTTC. The chain combines TRBV27 with TRBJ2-5, with 9 bases identical to TRBD2. The ends lost 5 bases at V and 9 bases at J; junction bases unmatched: 22. This CDR3 has 18 residues. Germline CDR1 and CDR2: MNHEY and SMNVEV (reference sequence).